This T cell receptor beta chain was observed in a study of shared clonotypes between healthy human individuals. Study as a whole: Per-donor plates numbered three CD4 naive, three CD4 memory, two CD8 naive and one CD8 memory. Overall study results and limits: Rarefaction indicated that sorted-subset sequencing remained incomplete although depth was large.

Sequenced by immunoSEQ multiplex PCR; TCRdb stores in-frame clones only, minus some. The sample has over 850,000 clones, about 84% seen once. Concerning this clone: Antigen: not known.

CDR3 length equals 14 residues. The V gene lost 2 bases and the J gene lost 2 bases, with 7 bases spanning the gap. Germline loops: CDR1 MDHEN, CDR2 SYDVKM. The source material was memory CD4+ T cells from PBMCs. Documented subset: CD45RA-negative fraction. This clonotype originated in a man younger than 30 in good health. Some clones in this sample may be carry-over from other donors' samples. The rearrangement joins TRBV28 to TRBJ2-1; a possible D gene is TRBD2 (6 bases). The DNA of the CDR3 is TGTGCCAGCAGTTTACGCGGGACCTACAATGAGCAGTTCTTC. Translated: CASSLRGTYNEQFF.